The TCR beta chain described here comes from a study of shared clonotypes between healthy human individuals (dated by TCRdb to about 2020). Background on the whole study: Two women and a few men aged 18 to 49 years were included in the cohort. For each donor, CD4 naive and CD4 memory were each given three plates, CD8 naive was given two plates, and CD8 memory was given one plate. To estimate repertoire size and how much clonotypes are shared between individuals, the study performed deep sequencing of blood TCR repertoires from about 5 healthy adults. Libraries were prepared and TCR repertoires were sequenced by different laboratories using diverse techniques, in order to increase sequencing depth and limit assay-specific biases. Leukapheresis yielded between about 0.85 and 9 billion PBMCs per donor.

The donors were healthy, HIV-negative adults who had no recently reported acute infections or vaccinations. All donors were Caucasian adults living in Nashville, Tennessee, USA. CD4+ T cells were enriched through magnetic negative selection, after which naive cells were positively selected on CD45RA and the remaining negative fraction served as the memory subset. Blood was obtained by leukapheresis, after which PBMCs were separated by Ficoll-Histopaque density gradient centrifugation and cryopreserved in liquid nitrogen vapor phase. Analytical flow cytometry was used to check the purity and quantity of each magnetically sorted T cell population. From each sorted fraction, genomic DNA was isolated and quantified by UV absorbance on a Nanodrop 2000c. This clone was recorded a few times. Its target antigen remains unknown. No clone much larger than this one lies a single base away; base qualities are absent.

The investigation overall reported the following: Clonotypes shared by all four sorted-subset donors showed higher generation probabilities than non-shared clonotypes. Sampling was restricted to blood, and TCR repertoires in tissues likely differ from the TCR repertoires found in blood. When several donors were compared, the shared fraction of clonotypes was around 5.1% for naive CD4, 3.5% for naive CD8, about 2.4% for memory CD4, and about 0.36% for memory CD8. The genetic and exposure-history diversity represented was limited by the small number of donors. Estimated clonotype richness was generally larger for naive than for memory subsets. Pairwise subsampling indicated that sequencing depth was expected to affect the degree of clonotype sharing among donors. Rarefaction of sorted-subset datasets indicated incomplete sequencing despite the large sequencing depth.

TCR CDR3 regions were amplified from genomic DNA by multiplex PCR using the deep immunoSEQ assay. Extracted genomic DNA from each cell subset was spread evenly across all wells of several immunoSEQ 96-well plates, with each plate serving as a replicate. For sorted subsets, around 0.2 ug genomic DNA, equal to tens of thousands of T cell genomes, was loaded into each replicate PCR. The purified libraries were quantified using a Qubit 3.0 fluorometer, sized with a Bioanalyzer 2100, and then quantified again using the KAPA Library Quantification kit. Every immunoSEQ 96-well plate was sequenced on a separate single-read 150-cycle Illumina NextSeq 550 flow cell. Under the source paper's analysis protocol: Because the immunoSEQ output held only junctional sequences and lacked quality scores, the filtering could not match the filtering applied to full-length reads. Sequences were annotated with PyIR, a Python wrapper for IgBLAST v1.9, using IMGT germline references to assign V/J genes and CDR3. Reads with weak V/J assignments (E-value above 1e-6), missing CDR3, stop codons, out-of-frame junctions, or ambiguous translated residues were removed. V3J clonotypes were defined as sequences sharing the same inferred V gene, J gene, and CDR3 amino acid sequence. Percentage overlap between repertoires was calculated by dividing the number of shared unique clonotypes by the size of the smaller repertoire. Repertoire richness was assessed with RTK rarefaction, the Chao1 estimator, and Recon v2.1 estimates of unobserved clonotypes. For all TCRbeta clonotypes obtained by the gDNA method from a few donors, generation probabilities were computed with OLGA. TCRdb took this table from immuneACCESS and kept in-frame rearrangements with V and J called. Such tables lack part of the clones; where checked against another copy, unresolved V genes explain under half of the gap, and the rest is unexplained. V and J calls and clone size are those listed in that table; D and trimming were worked out from the DNA. The sample table contains millions of clones; only one count was recorded for more than 90% of them. In total, the top ten clones hold around 0.14% of the sample.

The cysteine opens and the phenylalanine closes a CDR3 of 14 amino acids. Only the CDR3 part of the read is kept: 42 bases, read in frame from the first base. Trimming removed 5 bases from V and 2 bases from J, leaving 10 bases between the germline ends. From a lookup of the germline V gene, CDR1 and CDR2 are MNHEY and SVGAGI. The sequence was collected from a young man in good health. Sequences were obtained from naive CD4+ T cells sorted from blood. According to the study, the label for this sample's cell subset or site signals: CD45RA+ positively selected. The rearranged segments are TRBV6-5 and TRBJ1-5, with the D gene not clear enough to name. Read as DNA, the sequence is TGTGCCAGCAGTCCGGAACAAGGCAATCAGCCCCAGCATTTT. Its protein product is CASSPEQGNQPQHF.